Shown below are 25 T cell receptor beta chains from a single sample sequenced in a study of blood T cell repertoires in COVID-19. Profiled with immunoSEQ multiplex PCR; TCRdb holds only in-frame clones, not every one. The data show over 75,000 clones, about four fifths seen once. What was sequenced was peripheral blood. These receptors were taken from a human donor in a cohort sampled during active COVID-19.

The rearrangement joins TRBV7-9 to TRBJ2-5, with D maybe TRBD2 (5 bases). CDR3 length: 14 residues. The V and J ends lost 3 bases and 2 bases respectively, with 10 bases between them. The V gene's germline CDR1 is SEHNR and CDR2 FQNEAQ (reference sequence). CDR3 in amino acids: CASSFTRLQETQYF. The CDR3 DNA follows: TGTGCCAGCAGCTTTACTAGGCTTCAAGAGACCCAGTACTTC. Supplemented by reference TRBV7-9 and TRBJ2-5, the full variable domain reads DTGVSQNPRHKITKRGQNVTFRCDPISEHNRLYWYRQTLGQGPEFLTYFQNEAQLEKSRLLSDRFSAERPKGSFSTLEIQRTEQGDSAMYLCASSFTRLQETQYFGPGTRLLVL.

V usage is TRBV5-4 and J usage is TRBJ1-5, with 12 bases that match TRBD1. Germline lookup yields CDR1 SGHNT and CDR2 YYREEE (reference sequence). CDR3 length equals 15 residues. With 9 bases clipped from V and 7 bases from J, the junction kept 11 bases outside the gene matches. CDR3: CAMGEGQGAGQPQHF. The CDR3 bases are TGTGCCATGGGGGAGGGACAGGGGGCCGGACAGCCCCAGCATTTT.

The rearrangement links TRBV19 to TRBJ1-5; weak D call: TRBD1 (6 bases). Trimming took off 6 bases at V and 6 bases at J, with 12 bases between the two ends. CDR3 size: 13 residues. CDR1 is LNHDA and CDR2 is SQIVND in the germline V gene (reference sequence). CDR3 in DNA: TGTGCCAGTAGGGGGGGGGCGGTTCAGCCCCAGCATTTT. It codes for CASRGGAVQPQHF. Drawing the rest from reference TRBV19 and TRBJ1-5, the complete variable domain is DGGITQSPKYLFRKEGQNVTLSCEQNLNHDAMYWYRQDPGQGLRLIYYSQIVNDFQKGDIAEGYSVSREKKESFPLTVTSAQKNPTAFYLCASRGGAVQPQHFGDGTRLSIL.

The chain combines TRBV2 with TRBJ1-6; D possibly corresponds to TRBD1 (6 bases). V was clipped by 2 bases and J by 0 bases, with 14 bases between them. Germline assignment: CDR1 SNHLY and CDR2 FYNNEI. The CDR3 has 18 amino acids. CDR3: CASSESGQGSSYNSPLHF. The CDR3 DNA reads as TGTGCCAGCAGTGAATCGGGACAAGGGAGCTCCTATAATTCACCCCTCCACTTT.

The chain joins TRBV5-1 to TRBJ2-7, with D maybe TRBD2 (7 bases). CDR1 and CDR2 from the germline V gene are SGHRS and YFSETQ. This CDR3 contains 15 residues. V was clipped by 3 bases and J by 2 bases, with 15 bases between them. CDR3 bases: TGCGCCAGCAGCTCGGGCCGGGGGGCAGCCTACGAGCAGTACGTC. As protein: CASSSGRGAAYEQYV.

At least ten counts were recorded for this clone. The chain uses TRBV5-6 and TRBJ1-2, with D perhaps TRBD1 (6 bases). In germline, CDR1 is SGHDT, CDR2 YYEEEE. V was trimmed by 0 bases and J by 5 bases, leaving 14 bases between them. This CDR3 region has 15 residues. For the CDR3, the DNA is TGTGCCAGCAGCTTGGCGGGGCAGGGACATTATGGCTACACCTTC. Translation gives CASSLAGQGHYGYTF.

The rearrangement joins TRBV5-1 to TRBJ1-3; D is unclear. The germline CDR1 and CDR2 sequences are SGHRS and YFSETQ. The CDR3 is made up of 15 amino acids. V was pared by 5 bases and J by 4 bases, with 16 bases between. The DNA of the CDR3 is TGCGCCAGCAGTTTATACGGGGTGGAAGGAAACACCATATATTTT. It encodes CASSLYGVEGNTIYF.

This chain uses TRBV19 with TRBJ2-2; TRBD1 aligns across 10 bases. V dropped 7 bases and J dropped 7; count of bases not matched to a gene: 6. CDR3 length equals 14 residues. CDR1 is LNHDA and CDR2 is SQIVND in the germline V gene (reference sequence). CDR3 in DNA: TGTGCCAGTATGACAGGGGGCTGGGGCGGGGAGCTGTTTTTT. It codes for CASMTGGWGGELFF.

The CDR3 DNA reads TGCGCCAGCGCCAAACTTAGCGACCAAGAGACCCAGTACTTC. It translates to CASAKLSDQETQYF. The chain has TRBV23-1 and TRBJ2-5; D may be TRBD2 (5 bases). TRBV23-1 is recorded as an ORF, its role being uncertain. There are 14 residues in the CDR3. V lost 8 bases and J lost 0, with 13 bases in between.

This sequence joins TRBV28 and TRBJ1-1; 7 positions match TRBD1. The V gene's germline CDR1 is MDHEN and CDR2 SYDVKM. The CDR3 has 13 residues. With V trimmed by 8 bases and J by 0 bases, 3 bases remained unmatched. CDR3 protein: CASRGQMNTEAFF. CDR3 sequence (DNA): TGTGCCAGCCGGGGACAGATGAACACTGAAGCTTTCTTT. Combining the CDR3 with reference TRBV28 and TRBJ1-1 gives the whole variable domain DVKVTQSSRYLVKRTGEKVFLECVQDMDHENMFWYRQDPGLGLRLIYFSYDVKMKEKGDIPEGYSVSREKKERFSLILESASTNQTSMYLCASRGQMNTEAFFGQGTRLTVV.

This rearrangement joins TRBV5-4 to TRBJ1-1; tentatively, D is TRBD1 (6 bases). V shed 3 bases and J shed 1 base, with 16 bases lying between them. CDR3 length: 16 residues. Germline V gene lookup returns CDR1 SGHNT and CDR2 YYREEE (reference sequence). The CDR3 coding sequence is TGTGCCAGCAGCTCAAGTTGGGGGCGCGGGAACACTGAAGCTTTCTTT. Its translation: CASSSSWGRGNTEAFF. The entire variable domain, with the rest obtained from reference TRBV5-4 and TRBJ1-1, is as follows: ETGVTQSPTHLIKTRGQQVTLRCSSQSGHNTVSWYQQALGQGPQFIFQYYREEENGRGNFPPRFSGLQFPNYSSELNVNALELDDSALYLCASSSSWGRGNTEAFFGQGTRLTVV.

V usage is TRBV4-1 and J usage is TRBJ1-2, with 9 bases fitting TRBD1. The V gene's germline CDR1 is MGHRA and CDR2 YSYEKL. The J segment lost 3 bases and the V segment lost 4 bases, leaving 9 bases of the junction unmatched. CDR3 length: 16 residues. CDR3 protein: CASSLLTGGRDYGYTF. The CDR3 nucleotides are TGCGCCAGCAGCCTATTAACAGGGGGCCGGGACTATGGCTACACCTTC.

This chain links TRBV5-6 with TRBJ2-3, with a tentative D call TRBD2 (5 bases). CDR1 SGHDT and CDR2 YYEEEE come from the germline V gene. The germline V and J ends were trimmed by 4 bases and 4 bases, with 10 bases remaining between them. This CDR3 comprises 13 residues. Here the CDR3 DNA reads TGTGCCAGCAGCCGTGCGGAGGCAGATACGCAGTATTTT. It is translated as CASSRAEADTQYF.

The CDR3 sequence: CASSADRSVTEAFF. The CDR3 region has the DNA TGTGCCAGCAGTGCAGACAGGTCGGTGACTGAAGCTTTCTTT. J is TRBJ1-1 and V is TRBV2; D may be TRBD1 (6 bases). The V end lost 4 bases, the J end lost 5 bases, and 14 bases lay between the germline ends. The CDR3 has 14 residues. From germline, CDR1 is SNHLY and CDR2 FYNNEI.

The V call is TRBV23-1, the J call TRBJ1-1; 10 positions match TRBD1. TRBV23-1 is classed as an ORF, of uncertain function. The CDR3 has 17 residues. Trimming removed 3 bases from V and 2 bases from J; junction bases left unmatched: 9. CDR3 sequence (DNA): TGCGCCAGCAGTCACCGCGACAGGGGGCGTCCCAACACTGAAGCTTTCTTT. It translates to CASSHRDRGRPNTEAFF.

This clone has more than one count but fewer than ten. This chain joins TRBV5-1 and TRBJ1-6; D not resolved. CDR3 length: 12 amino acids. V lost 5 bases and J lost 10, with 10 bases in between. Germline CDR1 is SGHRS and CDR2 is YFSETQ. CDR3: CASRLSGSPLHF. CDR3 nucleotide sequence: TGCGCCAGCAGACTGAGCGGATCACCCCTCCACTTT.

The chain carries TRBV29-1 and TRBJ2-4; D is unresolved. The CDR3 is 13 residues long. The V end was cut by 2 bases, the J end by 0 bases, with 5 bases between. Germline CDR1 is SQVTM and CDR2 is ANQGSEA. DNA for the CDR3: TGCAGCGTTGAACCCATAGCCAAAAACATTCAGTACTTC. Encoded protein: CSVEPIAKNIQYF.

This chain joins TRBV3-1 (or the pseudogene TRBV3-2) and TRBJ2-6; perhaps TRBD2 as D (5 bases). The CDR3 has 17 residues. The V end was cut by 8 bases, the J end by 0 bases, with 17 bases between. Germline lookup yields CDR1 LGHDT and CDR2 YNNKEL (reference sequence). The CDR3 nucleotides are TGTGCCAGCTCCCAAAGCGGAGATTTCTCTGGGGCCAACGTCCTGACTTTC. Translation: CASSQSGDFSGANVLTF.

This clone occurred a few times. The J gene is TRBJ2-1, the V gene TRBV19; 8 bases are a match to TRBD2. This CDR3 comprises 16 residues. V gave up 6 bases and J gave up 4 bases; unmatched junction bases: 11. Germline loops: CDR1 LNHDA, CDR2 SQIVND (reference sequence). CDR3: CASSPFSGRIYNEQFF. In DNA form, the CDR3 reads TGTGCCAGTAGCCCCTTCAGCGGGAGAATTTACAATGAGCAGTTCTTC. Filled out from reference TRBV19 and TRBJ2-1, the complete variable domain reads DGGITQSPKYLFRKEGQNVTLSCEQNLNHDAMYWYRQDPGQGLRLIYYSQIVNDFQKGDIAEGYSVSREKKESFPLTVTSAQKNPTAFYLCASSPFSGRIYNEQFFGPGTRLTVL.

The chain joins TRBV18 to TRBJ1-4; TRBD1 matches at 7 bases. The CDR3 has 15 residues. The V gene's germline CDR1 is KGHSH and CDR2 LQKENI. V lost 1 base, J lost 6 bases, and 5 bases stayed unmatched. The CDR3, as DNA: TGTGCCAGCTCACCACGAGCCAGGGGGGATGAAAAACTGTTTTTT. It yields the protein CASSPRARGDEKLFF.

The chain joins TRBV7-3 to TRBJ2-3; 10 bases line up with TRBD1. This CDR3 is 17 amino acids long. Looked up from germline, CDR1 is SGHTA and CDR2 is FQGTGA. V was clipped by 5 bases and J by 5 bases; unmatched bases: 13. The CDR3 DNA sequence: TGTGCCAGCAGCCTAGGAATGGGACAGGGGCATGTAGATACGCAGTATTTT. It specifies CASSLGMGQGHVDTQYF. Using reference TRBV7-3 and TRBJ2-3 for the parts outside the CDR3, the full variable domain is GAGVSQTPSNKVTEKGKYVELRCDPISGHTALYWYRQSLGQGPEFLIYFQGTGAADDSGLPNDRFFAVRPEGSVSTLKIQRTERGDSAVYLCASSLGMGQGHVDTQYFGPGTRLTVL.

V usage is TRBV11-2 and J usage is TRBJ2-4, with D possibly matching TRBD2 (7 bases). There are 17 residues in the CDR3. The germline V gene has CDR1 SGHAT and CDR2 FQNNGV. The V end lost 1 base, the J end lost 0 bases, and 13 bases lay between the germline ends. The chain's CDR3 is CASSLVRGALAKNIQYF. Here the CDR3 DNA reads TGTGCCAGCAGCTTAGTCCGGGGGGCTCTAGCCAAAAACATTCAGTACTTC.

The CDR3 DNA is TGTGCCAGCAGCTTGGCCCTACCGTACTACGAGCAGTACGTC. It encodes CASSLALPYYEQYV. This chain uses TRBV5-6 with TRBJ2-7, with D unresolved. CDR1 and CDR2 (germline): SGHDT, YYEEEE. The CDR3 length is 14 residues. The V gene lost 0 bases and the J gene lost 3 bases, with 10 bases spanning the gap.

Only one count was recorded for this clone. V is TRBV24-1 and J is TRBJ2-3; possibly TRBD1 for D (5 bases). Deletions cut 1 base from V and 6 bases from J, with 10 bases between. The CDR3 sequence is 14 residues long. Germline V CDR1 and CDR2: KGHDR, SFDVKD. In DNA form, the CDR3 reads TGTGCCACCAGTGATTTTAAGGGGATGGATACGCAGTATTTT. It is translated as CATSDFKGMDTQYF.

The chain is built from TRBV21-1 and TRBJ1-3; the D segment call TRBD1 is taken from the table without a DNA check. TRBV21-1 is a listed pseudogene. This CDR3 is 18 amino acids long. CDR3: CASSRWLRQESSGNTIYF. The CDR3 DNA reads TGTGCCAGCAGCCGGTGGTTAAGACAGGAGTCCTCTGGAAACACCATATATTTT.